One sample yielded the 18 T cell receptor beta chains listed below, sequenced in a study of T cells in Graves' hyperthyroidism and ophthalmopathy. RNA transcripts served as the template for amplifying TCR beta CDR3 regions. With the HTBI primer set, the TCR CDR3 went through a first round of RT-PCR. TCRdb reanalysed the multiplex PCR reads using MiXCR and keeps one entry per CDR3 protein. The sample consists of roughly 350,000 distinct CDR3 sequences, over 11% of them appearing once. The sequenced material came from blood. The receptors here all came from a woman aged 30 to 39 with Graves' hyperthyroidism.

This clonotype was counted between two and nine times. The J gene is TRBJ2-3, the V gene TRBV5-6; possibly TRBD1 or TRBD2 for D (5 bases each). The CDR3 consists of 13 residues. The germline V gene encodes CDR1 SGHDT and CDR2 YYEEEE. Trimming pared 4 bases from V and 9 bases from J, leaving 15 bases between. CDR3 residues: CASSQPGPRTQYF. DNA of the CDR3: TGTGCCAGCAGCCAGCCGGGACCCCGCACGCAGTATTTT.

This clonotype was detected a few times. The gene calls are TRBV7-9 and TRBJ2-5; D remains unclear. The V end lost 2 bases, the J end lost 5 bases, and 9 bases lay between the germline ends. Germline V lookup: CDR1 SEHNR, CDR2 FQNEAQ (reference sequence). The CDR3 runs 13 residues. CDR3 DNA sequence: TGTGCCAGCAGCTTAACCCCTGCGGAGACCCAGTACTTC. Protein: CASSLTPAETQYF.

This clonotype came up many times. The gene calls are TRBV18 and TRBJ1-1, with a tentative D call TRBD1 (6 bases). The CDR3 has 15 residues. In germline, CDR1 is KGHSH, CDR2 LQKENI. V was pared by 3 bases and J by 0 bases, with 11 bases between. CDR3: CASSPSGVVNTEAFF. The CDR3 DNA reads as TGTGCCAGCTCACCGTCAGGGGTGGTGAACACTGAAGCTTTCTTT.

The chain employs TRBV24-1 and TRBJ2-1, with D possibly being TRBD1 (6 bases). Trimming took off 4 bases at V and 5 bases at J, with 11 bases between the two ends. Germline assignment: CDR1 KGHDR and CDR2 SFDVKD. This CDR3 region has 14 residues. CDR3: CATSDFNRDNEQFF. The CDR3 coding sequence is TGTGCCACCAGTGACTTTAACAGGGACAATGAGCAGTTCTTC.

This clonotype came up many times. The gene calls are TRBV28 and TRBJ1-3; possibly TRBD1 for D (6 bases). Germline values: CDR1 MDHEN, CDR2 SYDVKM. The CDR3 is 17 residues long. V was cut by 4 bases and J by 4 bases, with 20 bases left in between. This CDR3 is CASSSGGLHRTGNTIYF. The CDR3 DNA sequence: TGTGCCAGCAGTTCGGGGGGGCTGCACCGGACCGGAAACACCATATATTTT.

This clonotype was found many times. The chain recombines TRBV20-1 with TRBJ2-5; possible D gene TRBD2, 6 bases. Germline lookup yields CDR1 DFQATT and CDR2 SNEGSKA (reference sequence). Trimming took off 3 bases at V and 1 base at J, with 9 bases between the two ends. The CDR3 contains 13 residues. CDR3 DNA sequence: TGCAGTGCTAGGATGCGGGGCCAAGAGACCCAGTACTTC. Amino acid sequence: CSARMRGQETQYF.

A note on this clonotype: A much larger clone lies a single base off, so this may be a read error. The V and J genes are TRBV28 and TRBJ1-1, with 7 bases matching TRBD1. This CDR3 is 12 amino acids long. CDR1 and CDR2 (germline): MDHEN, SYDVKM. The CDR3 sequence is CASRFLVRGAFF. The CDR3 coding sequence is TGTGCCAGCCGTTTTCTAGTCAGGGGGGCTTTCTTT. Drawing the rest from reference TRBV28 and TRBJ1-1, the complete variable domain is DVKVTQSSRYLVKRTGEKVFLECVQDMDHENMFWYRQDPGLGLRLIYFSYDVKMKEKGDIPEGYSVSREKKERFSLILESASTNQTSMYLCASRFLVRGAFFGQGTRLTVV.

The table lists this clonotype with many counts. The J gene is TRBJ2-1, the V gene TRBV7-8, with 10 nucleotides matching TRBD2. The trim removed 3 bases at V and 7 bases at J, leaving 12 bases unmatched. CDR1 is SGHVS and CDR2 is FQNEAQ in the germline V gene. The CDR3 has 17 amino acids. Written as DNA, the CDR3 is TGTGCCAGCAGCTTTGAGGGACTAGCGAGAAGTCGGAATGAGCAGTTCTTC. Its translation is CASSFEGLARSRNEQFF.

This clonotype has at least ten counts. This sequence joins TRBV6-1 and TRBJ1-2, with TRBD1 matching over 9 bases. This CDR3 comprises 12 residues. Trimming at V came to 6 bases and at J to 8 bases, leaving 4 bases not matched to a gene. Per germline, CDR1 MNHNS and CDR2 SASEGT. DNA for the CDR3: TGTGCCAGCAGCAGGGACAGGGACGGCTACACCTTC. Translated, it gives CASSRDRDGYTF.

This clonotype was counted many times. This rearrangement joins TRBV20-1 to TRBJ2-5; D is perhaps TRBD1 (6 bases). This CDR3 region has 15 residues. With 0 bases removed from V and 5 bases from J, the gap between germline ends came to 16 bases. Germline lookup yields CDR1 DFQATT and CDR2 SNEGSKA (reference sequence). The DNA for the CDR3 is TGCAGTGCTAGAGATCTCAAGGGGGTGGAGGAGACCCAGTACTTC. This translates into CSARDLKGVEETQYF.

The chain is built from TRBV4-1 and TRBJ2-5, with 13 positions matching TRBD2. From germline, CDR1 is MGHRA and CDR2 YSYEKL. Trimming cost V 3 bases and J 4 bases; bases outside gene matches: 14. The CDR3 has 19 residues. In nucleotides, the CDR3 is TGCGCCAGCAGCCACCCTGGGACTAGCGGGATTGGGCCTATAGAGACCCAGTACTTC. Its translation: CASSHPGTSGIGPIETQYF.

This clonotype was counted ten times or more. J is TRBJ1-1 and V is TRBV12-3 or TRBV12-4; D unresolved. Trimming removed 6 bases from V and 10 bases from J, with 12 bases in between. The CDR3 runs to 11 residues. This CDR3 reads CASSIGWVAFF. CDR3 coding DNA: TGTGCCAGCAGCATCGGGTGGGTAGCTTTCTTT.

The sample holds many counts of this clonotype. The CDR3 spells CASSLGGLAIFYGYTF. CDR3 nucleotide sequence: TGTGCCAGCAGTTTAGGGGGGTTGGCTATTTTCTATGGCTACACCTTC. This chain joins TRBV28 and TRBJ1-2, with D possibly matching TRBD1 (5 bases). Germline V lookup: CDR1 MDHEN, CDR2 SYDVKM. The CDR3 is 16 amino acids. V lost 2 bases and J 4 bases, leaving 17 bases between the germline ends.

This clonotype has ten or more counts. The chain joins TRBV11-2 to TRBJ1-1; no clear D gene. Trimming cost V 5 bases and J 11 bases, with 18 bases left between them. This CDR3 has 13 residues. Germline V gene lookup returns CDR1 SGHAT and CDR2 FQNNGV. The CDR3 sequence is CASSLGTAQGAFF. The CDR3 DNA reads TGTGCCAGCAGCCTAGGTACAGCCCAAGGGGCTTTCTTT.

The CDR3 is CASRRSKQGGDEKLFF. The CDR3 DNA sequence: TGTGCCAGCAGACGGAGTAAACAGGGGGGTGATGAAAAACTGTTTTTT. The V call is TRBV7-2, the J call TRBJ1-4, with 8 bases aligning to TRBD1. The CDR3 extends over 16 amino acids. Trimming removed 6 bases from V and 6 bases from J; junction bases left unmatched: 12. Germline assignment: CDR1 SGHTA and CDR2 FQGNSA.

This clonotype was observed many times. J is TRBJ2-7 and V is TRBV20-1; TRBD2 agrees at 10 bases. Germline values: CDR1 DFQATT, CDR2 SNEGSKA (reference sequence). V was pared by 6 bases and J by 2 bases, with 10 bases of the junction left unmatched. CDR3 length: 15 residues. The CDR3 nucleotides are TGCAGTGCCCTTGCGGGACTAGCGTCTACCTACGAGCAGTACTTC. It is translated as CSALAGLASTYEQYF.

V usage is TRBV30 and J usage is TRBJ2-7; D may match TRBD1 or TRBD2 (5 bases each). CDR1 GTSNPN and CDR2 SVGIG come from the germline V gene (reference sequence). V lost 8 bases to trimming and J lost 5 bases, with 13 bases between them. This CDR3 contains 11 residues. The CDR3 here is CAGGVAHEQYF. The CDR3 DNA reads as TGTGCCGGGGGAGTAGCCCACGAGCAGTACTTC.

In this sample, this clonotype turned up a few times. V gene TRBV19 combines with J gene TRBJ1-5; 9 bases align to TRBD1. Per germline, CDR1 LNHDA and CDR2 SQIVND (reference sequence). The CDR3 covers 13 residues. The V gene end was trimmed by 7 bases and the J gene end by 4 bases; junction bases not matched to a gene: 2. CDR3 sequence (DNA): TGTGCCAGTACGACAGGGGGTAATCAGCCCCAGCATTTT. Amino acids: CASTTGGNQPQHF.